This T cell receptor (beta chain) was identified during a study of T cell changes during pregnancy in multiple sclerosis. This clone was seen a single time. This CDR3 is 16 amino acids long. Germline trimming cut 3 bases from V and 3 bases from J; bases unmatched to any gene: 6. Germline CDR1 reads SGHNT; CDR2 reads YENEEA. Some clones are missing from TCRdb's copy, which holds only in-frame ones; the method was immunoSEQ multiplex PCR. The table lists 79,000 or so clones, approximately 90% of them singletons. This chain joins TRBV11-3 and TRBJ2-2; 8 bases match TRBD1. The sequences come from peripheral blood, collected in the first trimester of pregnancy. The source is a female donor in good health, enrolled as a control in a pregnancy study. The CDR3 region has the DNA TGTGCCAGCAGCTTGTCAGGGGGCGCCGACACCGGGGAGCTGTTTTTT. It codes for CASSLSGGADTGELFF.